Sequencing of this T cell receptor beta chain was carried out in a study of blood T cell repertoires in COVID-19. Study-wide context: Some COVID-19 samples were acute and others convalescent; all came from the United States, Italy and Spain. PBMCs, B-cell-depleted T cells, or T cells were the source of the cDNA or gDNA that made up the material.

Trimming left V 4 bases short and J 0 bases short, with 10 bases between. This CDR3 has 15 residues. The germline V gene has CDR1 LGHNA and CDR2 YSLEER. Produced via immunoSEQ multiplex PCR; TCRdb's table is partial and in-frame only. Of hundreds of thousands of clones in the sample, 80% to 90% are singletons; the top ten hold 0.9% to 1.1%. V and J are TRBV4-3 and TRBJ2-1; possible D gene TRBD1, 5 bases. Material for sequencing was PBMCs or T cells enriched from blood (not recorded which). The clonotype originates from a man between 18 and 29 years old who had recovered from COVID-19. CDR3 loop: CASSRQGNSYNEQFF. In DNA, the CDR3 is TGCGCCAGCAGCCGTCAGGGTAACTCCTACAATGAGCAGTTCTTC.